The source of this T cell receptor (beta chain) is a study of OX40 agonist ivuxolimab in advanced cancers. Some clones are missing from TCRdb's copy, which holds only in-frame ones; the method was immunoSEQ multiplex PCR. The data show approximately 42,000 clones, with nearly 90% seen just once and roughly 18% held by the top ten. Trimming removed 0 bases at V and 2 bases at J, with 7 bases between. The CDR3 contains 14 residues. Per germline, CDR1 WNHNN and CDR2 SYGVQD (reference sequence). Source: CD4+ or CD8+ T cells sorted from blood, taken in a trial of the OX40 agonist ivuxolimab. The chain couples TRBV10-1 to TRBJ2-5; D remains unclear. This TCR was recovered from an adult with an advanced solid tumor such as melanoma, head and neck, liver or kidney cancer. The CDR3 sequence: CASSESAVQETQYF. DNA of the CDR3: TGCGCCAGCAGTGAGTCCGCGGTACAAGAGACCCAGTACTTC.